The present T cell receptor beta chain was sequenced within a study of shared clonotypes between healthy human individuals. Study-wide context: Aged 18 to 49, the donors were a couple of women and three men. Per donor, CD8 memory used one plate, CD8 naive used two, CD4 memory used three and CD4 naive used three. Whole-study findings and limits: Tissues were not sampled, only blood, and their repertoires likely differ.

A word on this clone: The antigen remains unidentified.

V was clipped by 2 bases and J by 4 bases; unmatched bases: 5. Germline V gives CDR1 MNHEY, CDR2 SMNVEV (reference sequence). The CDR3 is made up of 15 amino acids. Every immunoSEQ plate was one replicate of a subset's evenly spread DNA. The table came from immunoSEQ multiplex PCR; TCRdb's copy has only in-frame clones and leaves some out. The sample lists a few million clones; around 90% were seen once. The clonotype comes from a man between 18 and 29 years old in good health. Sequencing used naive CD4+ T cells sorted from blood. Subset noted: CD45RA+ positively selected. J is TRBJ2-3 and V is TRBV27; TRBD2 matches at 8 bases. The CDR3: CASSLRGGRADTQYF. The CDR3, as DNA: TGTGCCAGCAGTTTACGGGGGGGTAGAGCAGATACGCAGTATTTT.